The T cell receptor (beta chain) described here comes from a study of T cell responses to AZD1222 COVID-19 vaccine. Study-wide points: Donors skewed white British and female; clonal diversity was possibly underestimated. CD4 TCRs linked to vaccination spanned spike, dominating at 160-218 and 743-854. The study identified only six AZD1222 recipients as seropositive at baseline.

This CDR3 has 14 residues. Germline V gene data show CDR1 as PRHDT and CDR2 as FYEKMQ (reference sequence). Trimming cost V 3 bases and J 5 bases, with 13 bases left between them. On this clone itself: Its antigen remains unknown.

Pooling covered second doses at about 4 or about 12 weeks. Sequenced by immunoSEQ multiplex PCR; TCRdb stores in-frame clones only, minus some. The sample yields 150,000 to 200,000 clones, roughly 92% seen once. The chain carries TRBV13 and TRBJ1-2; TRBD1 is a possible D gene (5 bases). Sample: peripheral blood, taken 28 days after the second AZD1222 dose. This sequence was found in an adult who received the AZD1222 COVID-19 vaccine. The CDR3: CASSFSGKGYGYTF. DNA of the CDR3: TGTGCCAGCAGCTTCAGCGGAAAGGGGTATGGCTACACCTTC. Full variable domain (rest looked up from reference TRBV13 and TRBJ1-2): AAGVIQSPRHLIKEKRETATLKCYPIPRHDTVYWYQQGPGQDPQFLISFYEKMQSDKGSIPDRFSAQQFSDYHSELNMSSLELGDSALYFCASSFSGKGYGYTFGSGTRLTVV.